The clone carrying this TCR beta chain appeared once. Its antigen is not identified. Antigen-specific CD4+ T cells were first expanded with viral peptide pools by the ViraFEST assay and only then sequenced. Scientists isolated CD4+ T cells after a roughly ten-day culture period ended. PCR confirmed that the person was infected with SARS-CoV-2 between March and December 2020. This specimen comes from a study of vaccination effects on CD4 cells after COVID-19. Here immunoSEQ multiplex PCR was the method, and the copy in TCRdb shows in-frame clones only, minus some. The table includes 55,000 to 90,000 clones, roughly two thirds detected once. This receptor was identified in a human donor who had a prior SARS-CoV-2 infection. This sample comprised CD4+ T cells from PBMCs cultured with HIV peptides, obtained before COVID-19 vaccination. Subset described: HIV-1 Nef peptide pool negative control/reference culture.

The DNA for the CDR3 is TGTGCCAGCAGCTTAGCGGATTCGGCTAGCGGGGAGACCCAGTACTTC. It codes for CASSLADSASGETQYF. This sequence joins TRBV7-9 and TRBJ2-5, with TRBD2 matching over 8 bases. This CDR3 has 16 residues. V gave up 0 bases and J gave up 5 bases; unmatched junction bases: 8. Germline values: CDR1 SEHNR, CDR2 FQNEAQ (reference sequence).